The clone carrying this T cell receptor (beta chain) was counted at least ten times. What it recognizes is unknown. The trim removed 4 bases at V and 3 bases at J, leaving 6 bases unmatched. CDR1 is SGDLS, CDR2 YYNGEE, per germline. The CDR3 spans 15 residues. The authors built TCR beta libraries using iRepertoire HTBI primers and Arm-PCR of CDR3 regions. How the authors handled the data: Detected in the samples were just over 60 TRBV and approximately 14 TRBJ segments. MiXCR was run by TCRdb on the multiplex PCR reads, yielding one entry per CDR3 protein. TCRdb, not the authors, supplied the V and J calls. The sample includes about 540,000 distinct CDR3 sequences, 13% seen only once; the top ten take roughly 9.7%. These data belong to a study of regulatory T cells in long-lasting Graves disease. Notes on the study in general: Persistent Graves' disease cases displayed lower TCR diversity than newly diagnosed ones.

Described time point: newly diagnosed GD, antithyroid drugs for less than 3 months. TCR sequences were obtained from RNA taken from PBMCs. The sample also formed part of further work on T cells in Graves' hyperthyroidism and ophthalmopathy. That paper notes: The hyperthyroidism patients had all been newly diagnosed, and their disease duration was under 2 months. Their ages ranged from 18 to 65 years.

The clonotype was recovered from a man aged 30 to 39 with Graves disease. The chain links TRBV9 to TRBJ2-2; 7 bases map to TRBD2. Specimen: peripheral blood mononuclear cells (PBMCs), collected at new diagnosis, from a patient treated with antithyroid drugs. In DNA form, the CDR3 reads TGTGCCAGCAGCTGGGGAGGGGACCACACCGGGGAGCTGTTTTTT. Its protein is CASSWGGDHTGELFF. Looking up the rest from reference TRBV9 and TRBJ2-2 gives the full variable domain: DSGVTQTPKHLITATGQRVTLRCSPRSGDLSVYWYQQSLDQGLQFLIQYYNGEERAKGNILERFSAQQFPDLHSELNLSSLELGDSALYFCASSWGGDHTGELFFGEGSRLTVL.